The clone carrying this T cell receptor (beta chain) was found many times. Antigen: not known. This record belongs to a study of T-cell memory formation after mild COVID-19. As for the study in general: The two donors had largely donor-specific TCR clusters. Study-level findings and limits: Second-wave clones peaking on day 37 lacked confirmed SARS-CoV-2 specificity. Balance between CD4 and CD8 was seen in clones contracting day 15 to 85, and a CD4+ lean was seen in later expanders. Researchers found some responding clones in pre-infection memory, a sign that cross-reactive memory joined.

V was cut by 2 bases and J by 5 bases, with 11 bases left in between. Germline V lookup: CDR1 SGHNT, CDR2 YYREEE (reference sequence). The CDR3 is 14 amino acids. TCRdb re-called the 5' RACE reads with MiXCR, one entry per CDR3 protein. The repertoire holds some 100,000 distinct CDR3 sequences, with approximately 12% as singletons. Sequencing input: PBMCs or a T cell subset sorted from them (not recorded which). The chain is built from TRBV5-4 and TRBJ2-4, with a possible D match to TRBD2 (5 bases). The source is a young man who had mild COVID-19 (a few samples of this study predate the infection). Cell type and time point are not known. The CDR3 reads CASSFRGWQNIQYF. The CDR3 DNA follows: TGTGCCAGCAGCTTCCGGGGATGGCAAAACATTCAGTACTTC.